This entry describes one TCR beta chain. Its antigen is currently unknown. Trimming stripped 7 bases from V and 2 bases from J, with 10 bases between. The CDR3 is 13 amino acids. Germline CDR1 reads SGHTS; CDR2 reads YDEGEE. This sample was taken from a study of cytomegalovirus exposure and HLA in healthy donors. Study-wide points: Accurate predictions that matched the HLA-A and HLA-B alleles of most subjects were reportedly made from TCR beta sequences. In a later analysis, parvovirus B19, influenza, CMV and Epstein-Barr virus appeared linked to several top co-occurrence clusters. Prior analysis indicated that the majority of TCR beta V segments exhibited productivity approximately 90% or approximately 30% of the time.

Researchers ran the PCR with 60 Vbeta and 13 Jbeta primers. Data came from immunoSEQ multiplex PCR; TCRdb stores just in-frame clones and leaves some out. The table lists about 84,000 clones, around 66% of them singletons, with over 12% in the top ten. The sample was PBMCs. The rearrangement uses TRBV5-8 and TRBJ1-5; D is possibly TRBD1 (6 bases). The TCR sequence derives from a woman between 40 and 55 years old in good health and CMV-seropositive. CDR3 residues: CASQRQGNQPQHF. Here the CDR3 DNA reads TGTGCCAGCCAGCGACAGGGCAATCAGCCCCAGCATTTT.